This T cell receptor (beta chain) appears in the sequencing data of a study of blood T cell repertoires in COVID-19. The CDR3 loop spans 18 amino acids. The germline CDR1 and CDR2 sequences are SEHNR and FQNEAQ (reference sequence). The ends lost 8 bases at V and 4 bases at J; junction bases unmatched: 18. Assay: immunoSEQ multiplex PCR; the TCRdb copy retains only in-frame clones and omits some. Of 100,000 or so clones listed, 85% to 95% are singletons. This chain connects TRBV7-9 to TRBJ1-1, with 11 bases lining up with TRBD1. Sequenced material: peripheral blood. The source is a man between 45 and 60 years old with active COVID-19. CDR3 in amino acids: CASDNTPGQGVGGTEAFF. The CDR3 DNA reads TGTGCCAGCGACAACACCCCGGGACAGGGGGTCGGGGGCACTGAAGCTTTCTTT.